Listed here are 5 T cell receptor beta chains from one sample, sequenced in a study of cytomegalovirus exposure and HLA in healthy donors. It was with 60 Vbeta and 13 Jbeta primers that the PCR ran. Assay: immunoSEQ multiplex PCR; the TCRdb copy retains only in-frame clones and omits some. The profile shows some 130,000 clones, over 60% of them singletons. The sample was PBMCs. All receptors derive from a male donor in good health and CMV-seropositive.

V usage is TRBV5-1 and J usage is TRBJ2-7, with D possibly TRBD1 on 6 matching bases. Trimming stripped 4 bases from V and 2 bases from J, with 13 bases between. The CDR3 consists of 14 residues. CDR1 SGHRS and CDR2 YFSETQ come from the germline V gene. The CDR3 region is CASSVTGEAYEQYF. The CDR3 nucleotides read TGCGCCAGCAGCGTGACAGGAGAAGCCTACGAGCAGTACTTC.

The V call is TRBV19, the J call TRBJ1-3, with D hard to call. V was pared by 7 bases and J by 0 bases, with 16 bases between. The CDR3 extends over 16 amino acids. The germline gives CDR1 LNHDA, CDR2 SQIVND (reference sequence). The CDR3 nucleotides are TGTGCCAGTACCCAAATATCAGGAAACTCTGGAAACACCATATATTTT. It encodes CASTQISGNSGNTIYF.

CDR3 sequence (DNA): TGTGCCAGCAGCTCCCCCCGCGGGAGGACAGAGGATGAGCAGTTCTTC. Protein product: CASSSPRGRTEDEQFF. The chain uses TRBV5-6 and TRBJ2-1; 8 bases are shared with TRBD2. Germline assignment: CDR1 SGHDT and CDR2 YYEEEE. Trimming took 3 bases from V and 8 from J; bases not matched to a gene: 13. The CDR3 contains 16 residues.

The chain couples TRBV7-9 to TRBJ1-2; D might be TRBD1 (5 bases). The CDR3 sequence is 14 residues long. From germline, CDR1 is SEHNR and CDR2 FQNEAQ (reference sequence). V dropped 1 base and J dropped 2 bases, with 8 bases sitting between them. In DNA, the CDR3 is TGTGCCAGCAGCTTAGTGGGGGGGAACTATGGCTACACCTTC. This codes for CASSLVGGNYGYTF. Full variable domain (rest looked up from reference TRBV7-9 and TRBJ1-2): DTGVSQNPRHKITKRGQNVTFRCDPISEHNRLYWYRQTLGQGPEFLTYFQNEAQLEKSRLLSDRFSAERPKGSFSTLEIQRTEQGDSAMYLCASSLVGGNYGYTFGSGTRLTVV.

V usage is TRBV7-9 and J usage is TRBJ1-1; tentative D call: TRBD1 (6 bases). With 5 bases removed from V and 0 bases from J, the gap between germline ends came to 16 bases. CDR1 is SEHNR, CDR2 FQNEAQ, per germline (reference sequence). CDR3 length equals 16 residues. CDR3 sequence (DNA): TGTGCCAGCAGCGACACAGGGTCGGCGATGAACACTGAAGCTTTCTTT. Protein: CASSDTGSAMNTEAFF.